A selection of T cell receptor beta chains follows, all from one sample in a study of T cell responses to AZD1222 COVID-19 vaccine. Data came from immunoSEQ multiplex PCR; TCRdb stores just in-frame clones and leaves some out. Seen here are 100,000 to 150,000 clones, 92% observed once, and the top ten hold 11% to 15%. The sample here was peripheral blood, taken on day 0 of AZD1222 vaccination. The source is an adult in good health. The CDR3 runs from the conserved cysteine through the conserved F or W. Fields, in order: CDR3 DNA, CDR3 protein, D gene, clone size, J gene, V gene. A D gene is named only where the DNA matches it firmly. Clone sizes are given selectively: once, few, many, or a class where the clone is expanded.

CDR3nt: TGTGCCAGCAGCTTAGGTTCCGGGAATTCCTATCAGCCCCAGCATTTT; CDR3aa: CASSLGSGNSYQPQHF; d_gene: NA; abundance: NA; j_gene: TRBJ1-5; v_gene: TRBV7-8
CDR3nt: TGTGCCACCGGGAACCCTAATGAAAAACTGTTTTTT; CDR3aa: CATGNPNEKLFF; d_gene: NA; abundance: NA; j_gene: TRBJ1-4; v_gene: TRBV15
CDR3nt: TGTGCCAGCAGCGGAACACAGGGCATGGGCAATCAGCCCCAGCATTTT; CDR3aa: CASSGTQGMGNQPQHF; d_gene: NA; abundance: NA; j_gene: TRBJ1-5; v_gene: TRBV7-8
CDR3nt: TGTGCCAGCAGAATGGGACTCTCGAACACTGAAGCTTTCTTT; CDR3aa: CASRMGLSNTEAFF; d_gene: NA; abundance: NA; j_gene: TRBJ1-1; v_gene: TRBV7-9
CDR3nt: TGTGCCACCAAGATAATATCCACAGATACGCAGTATTTT; CDR3aa: CATKIISTDTQYF; d_gene: NA; abundance: NA; j_gene: TRBJ2-3; v_gene: TRBV11-2
CDR3nt: TGCGCCAGCAGCCAAGATCCAGCGGGAGTAGGTACCGGGGAGCTGTTTTTT; CDR3aa: CASSQDPAGVGTGELFF; d_gene: TRBD2; abundance: NA; j_gene: TRBJ2-2; v_gene: TRBV4-3
CDR3nt: TGTGCCAGCAGTTTAGTGAGGGAGACCCAGTACTTC; CDR3aa: CASSLVRETQYF; d_gene: NA; abundance: NA; j_gene: TRBJ2-5; v_gene: TRBV12-3/TRBV12-4
CDR3nt: TGTGCCAGCAGGGATAAACAGGGAGTAGATACGCAGTATTTT; CDR3aa: CASRDKQGVDTQYF; d_gene: NA; abundance: NA; j_gene: TRBJ2-3; v_gene: TRBV2
CDR3nt: TGTGCCAGCAGCTTGGGGGATTGGGGTCAGCCCCAGCATTTT; CDR3aa: CASSLGDWGQPQHF; d_gene: NA; abundance: NA; j_gene: TRBJ1-5; v_gene: TRBV7-9
CDR3nt: TGCAGCGTTGGAAGCTCTGGGGCCAACGTCCTGACTTTC; CDR3aa: CSVGSSGANVLTF; d_gene: NA; abundance: NA; j_gene: TRBJ2-6; v_gene: TRBV29-1
CDR3nt: TGTGCCAGTAGTATAGCGACAGGGGGTCATGCCTACGAGCAGTACTTC; CDR3aa: CASSIATGGHAYEQYF; d_gene: TRBD1; abundance: NA; j_gene: TRBJ2-7; v_gene: TRBV19
CDR3nt: TGCAGCGTTGATGACCCCGAGACAGTCCAAGAGACCCAGTACTTC; CDR3aa: CSVDDPETVQETQYF; d_gene: NA; abundance: NA; j_gene: TRBJ2-5; v_gene: TRBV29-1
CDR3nt: TGTGCCATCAGTGAGTCGTTCCCCCTCTTTAGCAATCAGCCCCAGCATTTT; CDR3aa: CAISESFPLFSNQPQHF; d_gene: NA; abundance: NA; j_gene: TRBJ1-5; v_gene: TRBV10-3
CDR3nt: TGTGCCAGCAGCGATGGACTAGCGGGGATAGTGTCGGGAGAGACCCAGTACTTC; CDR3aa: CASSDGLAGIVSGETQYF; d_gene: TRBD2; abundance: NA; j_gene: TRBJ2-5; v_gene: TRBV11-2
CDR3nt: TGTGCCAGCAGTTCAAGGACTAGCGGAGTTGGGAATGAGCAGTTCTTC; CDR3aa: CASSSRTSGVGNEQFF; d_gene: TRBD2; abundance: NA; j_gene: TRBJ2-1; v_gene: TRBV28
CDR3nt: TGTGCCAGCAGCCAAACAGGGGCCGTTGGGGATCAGCCCCAGCATTTT; CDR3aa: CASSQTGAVGDQPQHF; d_gene: TRBD1; abundance: NA; j_gene: TRBJ1-5; v_gene: TRBV5-4
CDR3nt: TGTGCCAGCAGTGAATGGACAGGGAGGGTTTTGAACACTGAAGCTTTCTTT; CDR3aa: CASSEWTGRVLNTEAFF; d_gene: TRBD1; abundance: NA; j_gene: TRBJ1-1; v_gene: TRBV6-1
CDR3nt: TGTGCCAGCAAGGGGGGTAATTCACCCCTCCACTTT; CDR3aa: CASKGGNSPLHF; d_gene: NA; abundance: NA; j_gene: TRBJ1-6; v_gene: TRBV2
CDR3nt: TGTGCCAGCAGTGCCTCCCCCCGGGACAGGGTTTCCGGGGAGCTGTTTTTT; CDR3aa: CASSASPRDRVSGELFF; d_gene: TRBD1; abundance: NA; j_gene: TRBJ2-2; v_gene: TRBV28
CDR3nt: TGTGCCAGAAGCTCAAGACTAGCGGGCCTGTACGAGCAGTACTTC; CDR3aa: CARSSRLAGLYEQYF; d_gene: TRBD2; abundance: NA; j_gene: TRBJ2-7; v_gene: TRBV5-3
CDR3nt: TGTGCCAGTAGTACTAACGATAAAGAGACCCAGTACTTC; CDR3aa: CASSTNDKETQYF; d_gene: NA; abundance: NA; j_gene: TRBJ2-5; v_gene: TRBV19
CDR3nt: TGTGCCAGCAGTTGGGGGACTACTTACGAGCAGTACTTC; CDR3aa: CASSWGTTYEQYF; d_gene: TRBD2; abundance: NA; j_gene: TRBJ2-7; v_gene: TRBV27
CDR3nt: TGCAGCGATAGTAGAAGTTACACTGAAGCTTTCTTT; CDR3aa: CSDSRSYTEAFF; d_gene: NA; abundance: NA; j_gene: TRBJ1-1; v_gene: TRBV29-1
CDR3nt: TGTGCCAGCAGCCACCGGGACAGGGACCCCTACGAGCAGTACTTC; CDR3aa: CASSHRDRDPYEQYF; d_gene: TRBD1; abundance: NA; j_gene: TRBJ2-7; v_gene: TRBV6-5
CDR3nt: TGTGCTAGTCGACAGGGACCCTTCACAGATACGCAGTATTTT; CDR3aa: CASRQGPFTDTQYF; d_gene: TRBD1; abundance: once; j_gene: TRBJ2-3; v_gene: TRBV12-5
CDR3nt: TGTGCCAGCAGGAGGGGGCTAGCGGGAGCCTACGAGCAGTACTTC; CDR3aa: CASRRGLAGAYEQYF; d_gene: TRBD2; abundance: few; j_gene: TRBJ2-7; v_gene: TRBV6-5
CDR3nt: TGCGCCAGCAGCCAAGTGAGTGGGCAGGGTGCCAGGAATGAGCAGTTCTTC; CDR3aa: CASSQVSGQGARNEQFF; d_gene: NA; abundance: NA; j_gene: TRBJ2-1; v_gene: TRBV4-1
CDR3nt: TGTGCCAGCAGCTTATACGGGACTAGCGGGTTCTATGAGCAGTACTTC; CDR3aa: CASSLYGTSGFYEQYF; d_gene: TRBD2; abundance: NA; j_gene: TRBJ2-7; v_gene: TRBV11-2
CDR3nt: TGTGCCAGCAGTGAATTGGGCAATGAGCAGTTCTTC; CDR3aa: CASSELGNEQFF; d_gene: NA; abundance: once; j_gene: TRBJ2-1; v_gene: TRBV6-1
CDR3nt: TGTGCCAGCAGTTACTTGGACGGCGAGCAGTACTTC; CDR3aa: CASSYLDGEQYF; d_gene: NA; abundance: NA; j_gene: TRBJ2-7; v_gene: TRBV6-6
CDR3nt: TGCAGCGCTGGGGGGGTCTCCTACGAGCAGTACTTC; CDR3aa: CSAGGVSYEQYF; d_gene: TRBD2; abundance: few; j_gene: TRBJ2-7; v_gene: TRBV29-1
CDR3nt: TGTGCCAGTAGTCGGGACAGGAACTCACCCCTCCACTTT; CDR3aa: CASSRDRNSPLHF; d_gene: TRBD1; abundance: NA; j_gene: TRBJ1-6; v_gene: TRBV19
CDR3nt: TGTGCCAGCAGCCGAAACAGGGGGCAGCTGAACACCGGGGAGCTGTTTTTT; CDR3aa: CASSRNRGQLNTGELFF; d_gene: TRBD1; abundance: NA; j_gene: TRBJ2-2; v_gene: TRBV11-3
CDR3nt: TGCGCCAGCAGCCAAGTGGGCTTCGACCCGTCCTATAATTCACCCCTCCACTTT; CDR3aa: CASSQVGFDPSYNSPLHF; d_gene: NA; abundance: NA; j_gene: TRBJ1-6; v_gene: TRBV4-1
CDR3nt: TGCGCCAGCAGCCTGGGCTATAATTCACCCCTCCACTTT; CDR3aa: CASSLGYNSPLHF; d_gene: NA; abundance: NA; j_gene: TRBJ1-6; v_gene: TRBV4-3
CDR3nt: TGTGCCAGCAGTTCCCCGGACAGGGTAAATTCACCCCTCCACTTT; CDR3aa: CASSSPDRVNSPLHF; d_gene: TRBD1; abundance: once; j_gene: TRBJ1-6; v_gene: TRBV6-5
CDR3nt: TGTGCCAGCAGTTATCGAACAACTAATGAAAAACTGTTTTTT; CDR3aa: CASSYRTTNEKLFF; d_gene: NA; abundance: NA; j_gene: TRBJ1-4; v_gene: TRBV6-2/TRBV6-3
CDR3nt: TGCGCCAGCAGCTTGGCTGGGGAGACCCAGTACTTC; CDR3aa: CASSLAGETQYF; d_gene: NA; abundance: NA; j_gene: TRBJ2-5; v_gene: TRBV5-1
CDR3nt: TGTGCCAGCAGCGTAAGGGGGGGCGGGATCACAGATACGCAGTATTTT; CDR3aa: CASSVRGGGITDTQYF; d_gene: NA; abundance: NA; j_gene: TRBJ2-3; v_gene: TRBV9
CDR3nt: TGTGCCAGCACCCCGGACCCCACAGGGAACACTGAAGCTTTCTTT; CDR3aa: CASTPDPTGNTEAFF; d_gene: NA; abundance: NA; j_gene: TRBJ1-1; v_gene: TRBV3-1/TRBV3-2
CDR3nt: TGTGCCAGCAGCACAGATCGAGACGGAGGGCCGGCTAATGAAAAACTGTTTTTT; CDR3aa: CASSTDRDGGPANEKLFF; d_gene: NA; abundance: NA; j_gene: TRBJ1-4; v_gene: TRBV3-1/TRBV3-2
CDR3nt: TGTGCCAGTAGTATTATCGGGACAGGGGGTCCCTCTGAAAAGATCTACAATGAGCAGTTCTTC; CDR3aa: CASSIIGTGGPSEKIYNEQFF; d_gene: TRBD1; abundance: NA; j_gene: TRBJ2-1; v_gene: TRBV19
CDR3nt: TGTGCCAGCAGCTTAGAGGCAGGGGCAAACACTGAAGCTTTCTTT; CDR3aa: CASSLEAGANTEAFF; d_gene: NA; abundance: NA; j_gene: TRBJ1-1; v_gene: TRBV7-8
CDR3nt: TGCGCCAGCAGCCAACTCGGGCTAGCGGGTGAGCAGTTCTTC; CDR3aa: CASSQLGLAGEQFF; d_gene: TRBD2; abundance: NA; j_gene: TRBJ2-1; v_gene: TRBV4-1
CDR3nt: TGCGCCAGCAGACTGGCTCAGGGGCCGGGAATGCAGTTCTTC; CDR3aa: CASRLAQGPGMQFF; d_gene: NA; abundance: NA; j_gene: TRBJ2-1; v_gene: TRBV5-1
CDR3nt: TGCGCCAGCAGCCAAGGGGACAGTTTCTCTGGGGCCAACGTCCTGACTTTC; CDR3aa: CASSQGDSFSGANVLTF; d_gene: TRBD1; abundance: many; j_gene: TRBJ2-6; v_gene: TRBV4-3
CDR3nt: TGTGCCACCAGTAAATCGGCGACAGGACAAGAGACCCAGTACTTC; CDR3aa: CATSKSATGQETQYF; d_gene: NA; abundance: NA; j_gene: TRBJ2-5; v_gene: TRBV24-1
CDR3nt: TGTGCCTGGGGCCGAGGACAGGGTTTTGAAAAACTGTTTTTT; CDR3aa: CAWGRGQGFEKLFF; d_gene: TRBD1; abundance: NA; j_gene: TRBJ1-4; v_gene: TRBV30
CDR3nt: TGTGCCAGCAGTCCTCAGGACGGACAAAATGAAAAACTGTTTTTT; CDR3aa: CASSPQDGQNEKLFF; d_gene: NA; abundance: NA; j_gene: TRBJ1-4; v_gene: TRBV7-9
CDR3nt: TGTGCCAGCAGCTTCAGGGAATCTGGAAACACCATATATTTT; CDR3aa: CASSFRESGNTIYF; d_gene: NA; abundance: NA; j_gene: TRBJ1-3; v_gene: TRBV11-2
CDR3nt: TGTGCCAGCAGCTTAGAGCAGGGGAGCACTGAAGCTTTCTTT; CDR3aa: CASSLEQGSTEAFF; d_gene: NA; abundance: NA; j_gene: TRBJ1-1; v_gene: TRBV7-9
CDR3nt: TGTGCCAGCTCTTCCGCCCATACCCCTTTCTTC; CDR3aa: CASSSAHTPFF; d_gene: NA; abundance: few; j_gene: TRBJ2-1; v_gene: TRBV2
CDR3nt: TGTGCCAGCACCGAATCCACTGGGACAGCCCCAAACTACCATGAGCAGTTCTTC; CDR3aa: CASTESTGTAPNYHEQFF; d_gene: TRBD1; abundance: NA; j_gene: TRBJ2-1; v_gene: TRBV7-9
CDR3nt: TGTGCCAGCAGCGTAGCCGGACAGGGGTACAATGAGCAGTTCTTC; CDR3aa: CASSVAGQGYNEQFF; d_gene: TRBD1; abundance: NA; j_gene: TRBJ2-1; v_gene: TRBV9
CDR3nt: TGTGCCAGCAGTCCACGAGGCTTGGGGGAGAGCTCTGGAAACACCATATATTTT; CDR3aa: CASSPRGLGESSGNTIYF; d_gene: NA; abundance: NA; j_gene: TRBJ1-3; v_gene: TRBV28
CDR3nt: TGCGCCAGCAGCCAAGATTGGGGCAGCCAGAAGGCTGAAGCTTTCTTT; CDR3aa: CASSQDWGSQKAEAFF; d_gene: NA; abundance: NA; j_gene: TRBJ1-1; v_gene: TRBV4-1
CDR3nt: TGCGCCAGCAGCCATAGGACAGGGGGCTTAGCTGGGGCCAACGTCCTGACTTTC; CDR3aa: CASSHRTGGLAGANVLTF; d_gene: TRBD1; abundance: NA; j_gene: TRBJ2-6; v_gene: TRBV4-3